This T cell receptor beta chain was sequenced in a study of monozygotic twins with inflammatory bowel disease. After skipping T cell sorting, the authors isolated total RNA from whole blood. Note on this clonotype: The antigen is not known.

General observations from the study: Healthy co-twins had higher TCRbeta inverse Simpson diversity than their IBD twins.

Using TCRalpha and TCRbeta cDNA, the researchers carried out two nested PCRs that lasted around 15 and 9 cycles. No DNA is given; TCRdb re-called the 5' RACE reads and lists each CDR3 protein once. This listing includes roughly 330,000 distinct CDR3 sequences. CDR1 and CDR2 from the germline V gene are MDHEN and SYDVKM. The CDR3 contains 13 residues. This clonotype was sampled from a human donor with ulcerative colitis or Crohn's disease, or a healthy co-twin of an affected twin (not recorded which). V gene TRBV28 combines with J gene TRBJ2-7; TCRdb returns TRBD2, unconfirmable since there is no DNA. The source material was blood. CDR3 amino acids: CASNAGGQYEQYF.